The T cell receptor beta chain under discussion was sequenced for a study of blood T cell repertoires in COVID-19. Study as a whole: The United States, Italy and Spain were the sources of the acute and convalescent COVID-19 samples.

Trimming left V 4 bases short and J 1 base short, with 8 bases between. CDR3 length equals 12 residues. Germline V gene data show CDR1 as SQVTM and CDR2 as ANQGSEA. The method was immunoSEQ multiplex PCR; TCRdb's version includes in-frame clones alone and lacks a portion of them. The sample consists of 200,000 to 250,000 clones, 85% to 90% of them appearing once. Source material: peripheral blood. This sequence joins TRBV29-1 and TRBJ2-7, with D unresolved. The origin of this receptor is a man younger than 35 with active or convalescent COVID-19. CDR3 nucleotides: TGCAGCGTTGGTCTGAGTTCCTACGAGCAGTACTTC. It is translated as CSVGLSSYEQYF.